This TCR beta chain was sequenced for a study of early T cells in non-severe SARS-CoV-2 infection listed by TCRdb under 2021. Regarding the study in general: Because TCR sequencing was done on bulk RNA from unsorted whole blood, the alpha and beta chains could not be paired.

What the work shows at the level of the full study, not this receptor alone: Matching against VDJdb was skewed toward anti-spike CD8 responses, likely underestimated virus-specific expansions, and missed private and CD4 specificities.

The study was a case-control design nested within a healthcare worker cohort in London, UK, with weekly nasopharyngeal swab PCR tests and blood sampling. Healthcare workers were enrolled in the week of the UK lockdown, from 23 to 31 March 2020, and were followed every week for up to 16 weeks. Library construction relied on 5' RACE. Sequenced on a NextSeq 500. Unique molecular identifiers were attached to individual cDNA molecules in the TCR library protocol so that sequencing error and PCR bias could be corrected. Both TCR alpha and beta chains were sequenced, and tight co-correlation was observed between alpha and beta sequence abundances in each sample. Per the original workflow: Decombinator V4 was used to annotate the V gene, J gene and CDR3 of the TCR sequences. Expanded TCRs were defined as changing significantly between any two time points under a Poisson model with p below 0.0001. TCR abundances were normalised to the total number of TCRs sequenced per sample and expressed as counts per million. MAIT TCRs were defined by TRAV1-2 paired with TRAJ12, TRAJ20 or TRAJ33, and iNKT TCRs by TRAV10 paired with TRAJ18. A search of VDJdb, accessed on 1 November 2021, was run for TCRs annotated to CMV, EBV and SARS-CoV-2, with TCRs annotated for multiple antigens excluded. TCRdb applied fastp at Q25 and MiXCR to the public reads, then kept only in-frame beta chains. Merged by CDR3 protein, the rows form single entries marked with the most common genes and DNA. It is TCRdb's table, rather than the study itself, that gives the V and J calls and clone size. The sample profile shows about 64,000 distinct CDR3 sequences; approximately 14% of them were found once. The ten largest make up around 3.9% of the sample.

This clonotype showed up just a few times. The antigen it recognizes is unknown. Base-call qualities are not available, and no considerably larger clone is one nucleotide away. CDR1 SNHLY and CDR2 FYNNEI were looked up in the germline V gene. The CDR3 sequence holds 11 residues, the cysteine and phenylalanine included. Here the CDR3 DNA is all that survives: 33 bases in frame from base 1. Between the V and J ends, shortened by 7 bases and 3 bases respectively, the junction contains 6 bases. The sequence links TRBV2 to TRBJ2-5, with no confidently assigned D gene. The receptor comes from an adult who was a healthcare worker with PCR-confirmed SARS-CoV-2 infection or an uninfected control (not recorded which). Sequenced material: whole blood. The DNA reads TGTGCCAGCAACAGAGAAGAGACCCAGTACTTC. Its protein reads: CASNREETQYF.